This T cell receptor beta chain was sequenced in a study of CD8 T cells in Susac syndrome. Germline CDR1 and CDR2: SQVTM and ANQGSEA. The germline V and J ends were trimmed by 5 bases and 6 bases, with 11 bases remaining between them. CDR3 length equals 11 residues. An amount of RNA that ranged from 0.5 to 1 ug was reverse transcribed with random hexamers. In TCRdb, the immunoSEQ multiplex PCR reads were re-called with MiXCR into one record per CDR3 protein. Of 160,000 or so distinct CDR3 sequences in the sample, about 95% were seen once. Only one count was recorded for this clonotype. The rearrangement uses TRBV29-1 and TRBJ2-7; D gene uncertain. The source of this sequence is a human donor with multiple sclerosis. The sequenced sample was CD8+ T cells from PBMCs. The CDR3 DNA reads TGCAGCGTTAAGGTAGGCGTCGAGCAGTACTTC. The encoded protein is CSVKVGVEQYF.